These T cell receptor beta chains were read from a single sample in a study of shared clonotypes between healthy human individuals. Clones were read by immunoSEQ multiplex PCR, and TCRdb kept only the in-frame ones, dropping some. The data hold around 2,100,000 clones, with less than 95% observed a single time. The sample comprised naive CD8+ T cells sorted from blood. Receptor source: a young man in good health. The CDR3 runs from the conserved cysteine through the conserved F or W. The D gene is left open where the match is weak. Not every row has a clone size; where given, it reads once, few, many or a size class.

size,J,V,D,CDR3,DNA
NA,TRBJ2-7,TRBV13,TRBD1,CASSRPTARDRPYEQYF,TGTGCCAGCAGCCGACCCACTGCCCGGGACAGGCCCTACGAGCAGTACTTC
NA,TRBJ1-2,TRBV7-9,NA,CASSLVTAPGYTF,TGTGCCAGCAGCTTAGTAACAGCTCCTGGCTACACCTTC
NA,TRBJ2-3,TRBV10-1,NA,CASSEGTEFDTDTQYF,TGCGCCAGCAGTGAGGGGACGGAATTTGACACAGATACGCAGTATTTT
NA,TRBJ2-5,TRBV6-1,NA,CASSEALGVGETQYF,TGTGCCAGCAGTGAAGCCTTGGGGGTGGGAGAGACCCAGTACTTC
NA,TRBJ2-3,TRBV7-6,TRBD2,CASSSDAGVGTDTQYF,TGTGCCAGCAGCTCAGATGCGGGGGTTGGCACAGATACGCAGTATTTT
NA,TRBJ1-2,TRBV6-5,NA,CASSYHEDYGYTF,TGTGCCAGCAGTTACCACGAGGACTATGGCTACACCTTC
NA,TRBJ2-7,TRBV4-1,TRBD2,CASSQLAGGYEQYF,TGCGCCAGCAGCCAACTAGCGGGGGGGTACGAGCAGTACTTC
once,TRBJ2-7,TRBV7-9,NA,CASSLAPLYEQYF,TGTGCCAGCAGCTTAGCGCCCCTCTACGAGCAGTACTTC
NA,TRBJ2-7,TRBV5-5,TRBD2,CASSPESGSYEQYF,TGTGCCAGCAGCCCCGAGAGCGGGAGTTACGAGCAGTACTTC
NA,TRBJ1-2,TRBV28,NA,CASSLRRAGLNYGYTF,TGTGCCAGCAGTTTAAGGCGGGCAGGGCTTAACTATGGCTACACCTTC
NA,TRBJ1-1,TRBV19,NA,CASTTSFQGYTEAFF,TGTGCCAGTACCACCTCGTTCCAGGGGTACACTGAAGCTTTCTTT
NA,TRBJ2-5,TRBV10-1,NA,CASSDVGEGQRETQYF,TGCGCCAGCAGTGATGTGGGCGAGGGACAACGGGAGACCCAGTACTTC
NA,TRBJ1-1,TRBV4-1,TRBD1,CASSHDRQGGTEAFF,TGCGCCAGCAGCCATGATCGACAGGGTGGGACTGAAGCTTTCTTT
NA,TRBJ2-2,TRBV27,TRBD2,CASSFPSGGHTGELFF,TGTGCCAGCAGTTTCCCTAGCGGGGGGCACACCGGGGAGCTGTTTTTT
NA,TRBJ2-1,TRBV25-1,NA,CASSESSGLTYNEQFF,TGTGCCAGCAGTGAATCGAGCGGGCTGACCTACAATGAGCAGTTCTTC
few,TRBJ1-5,TRBV4-1,TRBD1,CASSLQDREDQPQHF,TGCGCCAGCAGCCTTCAGGACAGGGAAGATCAGCCCCAGCATTTT
NA,TRBJ2-7,TRBV30,NA,CAWSGRGSYEQYF,TGTGCCTGGAGTGGGCGGGGCTCCTACGAGCAGTACTTC
NA,TRBJ1-2,TRBV20-1,NA,CSAQFYGYTF,TGCAGTGCTCAATTTTATGGCTACACCTTC
NA,TRBJ2-1,TRBV4-3,NA,CASSQDARPRGNEQFF,TGCGCCAGCAGCCAAGATGCTAGGCCTCGCGGCAATGAGCAGTTCTTC
NA,TRBJ2-7,TRBV11-1,TRBD2,CASSLLGTSHSYEQYF,TGTGCCAGCAGCTTATTAGGGACTAGCCACTCCTACGAGCAGTACTTC
NA,TRBJ1-5,TRBV19,NA,CASSIGAGQPQHF,TGTGCCAGTAGTATCGGAGCCGGACAGCCCCAGCATTTT
NA,TRBJ2-7,TRBV4-1,TRBD2,CASSQVGGVAFYEQYF,TGCGCCAGCAGCCAAGTTGGGGGGGTTGCCTTTTACGAGCAGTACTTC
NA,TRBJ2-1,TRBV30,NA,CAWSVGVWYNEQFF,TGTGCCTGGAGTGTGGGGGTGTGGTACAATGAGCAGTTCTTC
NA,TRBJ2-7,TRBV6-1,TRBD2,CASSEGLAGDFGQYF,TGTGCCAGCAGTGAAGGACTAGCGGGAGACTTTGGGCAGTACTTC
NA,TRBJ2-2,TRBV6-4,NA,CASSDSVAGTSGELFF,TGTGCCAGCAGTGACTCTGTGGCAGGGACTTCCGGGGAGCTGTTTTTT
NA,TRBJ1-6,TRBV6-5,TRBD1,CASSLRQGASPLHF,TGTGCCAGCAGCCTTAGACAGGGTGCTTCACCCCTCCACTTT
NA,TRBJ1-4,TRBV19,NA,CASSRDLEDEKLFF,TGTGCCAGTAGCAGGGACCTGGAGGATGAAAAACTGTTTTTT
NA,TRBJ2-1,TRBV9,NA,CASSVGLREQFF,TGTGCCAGCAGCGTAGGTCTCAGGGAGCAGTTCTTC
NA,TRBJ2-7,TRBV30,NA,CAWSSAGFEQYF,TGTGCCTGGAGTAGCGCGGGGTTCGAGCAGTACTTC
once,TRBJ1-1,TRBV25-1,NA,CASSYATENTEAFF,TGTGCCAGCAGCTACGCAACCGAGAACACTGAAGCTTTCTTT
once,TRBJ2-7,TRBV18,NA,CASTTGISYEQYF,TGTGCCAGCACGACTGGGATTAGCTACGAGCAGTACTTC
NA,TRBJ2-7,TRBV7-9,TRBD1,CASSVDRVYSYEQYF,TGTGCCAGCAGCGTTGACAGGGTTTACTCCTACGAGCAGTACTTC
NA,TRBJ2-1,TRBV27,NA,CASRIAGTQGYEQFF,TGTGCCAGCAGAATCGCCGGGACCCAGGGCTATGAGCAGTTCTTC
once,TRBJ2-7,TRBV19,NA,CASSIAGYEQYF,TGTGCCAGTAGTATCGCTGGATACGAGCAGTACTTC
NA,TRBJ2-5,TRBV19,NA,CASSIVPEEETQYF,TGTGCCAGTAGTATAGTCCCAGAAGAAGAGACCCAGTACTTC
NA,TRBJ2-2,TRBV27,TRBD1,CASSFYRGFSTGELFF,TGTGCCAGCAGTTTCTACAGGGGATTTAGCACCGGGGAGCTGTTTTTT
NA,TRBJ2-7,TRBV5-5,TRBD1,CASSSGQGASYEQYF,TGTGCCAGCAGCTCGGGACAGGGGGCCTCCTACGAGCAGTACTTC
NA,TRBJ1-5,TRBV7-8,NA,CASSLEVDSNQPQHF,TGTGCCAGCAGCTTAGAAGTCGACAGCAATCAGCCCCAGCATTTT
once,TRBJ2-5,TRBV11-2,NA,CASSLEVHQIDGFQYF,TGTGCCAGCAGCTTAGAAGTCCACCAAATAGATGGGTTCCAGTACTTC
NA,TRBJ2-7,TRBV2,TRBD2,CASRETSGRSLSHEQYF,TGTGCCAGCAGGGAGACTAGCGGGAGGTCCCTCTCCCACGAGCAGTACTTC
NA,TRBJ2-3,TRBV4-2,TRBD2,CASSQSPTSVGTDTQYF,TGTGCCAGCAGCCAGTCACCTACTAGCGTAGGCACAGATACGCAGTATTTT
NA,TRBJ2-7,TRBV28,NA,CASSLLYGSYEQYF,TGTGCCAGCAGTTTATTGTACGGATCCTACGAGCAGTACTTC
NA,TRBJ2-7,TRBV27,NA,CASSFISGGEQYF,TGTGCCAGCAGTTTCATCTCCGGGGGCGAGCAGTACTTC
NA,TRBJ2-3,TRBV5-4,NA,CASSLLGGDTQYF,TGTGCCAGCAGCTTGTTGGGCGGGGATACGCAGTATTTT
once,TRBJ2-7,TRBV27,TRBD1,CASSLSGQGADEQYF,TGTGCCAGCAGTTTATCTGGCCAGGGGGCAGACGAGCAGTACTTC